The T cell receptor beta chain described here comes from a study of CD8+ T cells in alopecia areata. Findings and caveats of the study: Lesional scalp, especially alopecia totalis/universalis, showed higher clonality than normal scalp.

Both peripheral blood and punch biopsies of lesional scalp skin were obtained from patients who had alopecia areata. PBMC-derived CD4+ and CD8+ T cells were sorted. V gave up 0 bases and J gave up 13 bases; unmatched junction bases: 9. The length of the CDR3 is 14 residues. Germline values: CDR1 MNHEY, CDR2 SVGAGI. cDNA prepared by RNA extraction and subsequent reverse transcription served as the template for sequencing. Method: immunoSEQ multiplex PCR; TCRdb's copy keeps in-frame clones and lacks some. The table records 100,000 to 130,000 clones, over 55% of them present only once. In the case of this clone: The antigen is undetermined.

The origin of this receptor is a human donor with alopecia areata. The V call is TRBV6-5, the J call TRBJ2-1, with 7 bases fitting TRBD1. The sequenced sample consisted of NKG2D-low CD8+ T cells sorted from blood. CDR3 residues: CASSYSSTGKDQFF. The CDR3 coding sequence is TGTGCCAGCAGTTACTCGTCGACAGGGAAGGACCAGTTCTTC.